The clone carrying this T cell receptor beta chain was detected many times. This entry belongs to a study of regulatory T cells in long-lasting Graves disease. Both iRepertoire HTBI primers and Arm-PCR of CDR3 regions were used to build the TCR beta libraries. TCRdb reprocessed the multiplex PCR reads via MiXCR and lists one record per CDR3 protein. The sample gives around 480,000 distinct CDR3 sequences, around 15% of which show up once; more than 20% is in the top ten. This CDR3 comprises 15 residues. V gave up 8 bases and J gave up 0 bases, with 16 bases separating them. The time point is: newly diagnosed GD, antithyroid drugs for less than 3 months. RNA isolated from PBMCs was used to make the TCR library. These same data were also listed under a study on T cells in Graves' hyperthyroidism and ophthalmopathy. That paper adds: The HTBI primer set was used in a first-round RT-PCR of the TCR CDR3. A model using 13 V-J features told ophthalmopathy apart from stable hyperthyroidism.

The receptor comes from a woman aged 35 to 60 with Graves disease. The chain links TRBV12-3 or TRBV12-4 to TRBJ1-1, with TRBD1 as a possible D gene (5 bases). The source was peripheral blood mononuclear cells (PBMCs), collected at new diagnosis, from a patient treated with antithyroid drugs. In nucleotides, the CDR3 is TGTGCCAGCGGGAGACAGTCCAACATGAACACTGAAGCTTTCTTT. Translated: CASGRQSNMNTEAFF.